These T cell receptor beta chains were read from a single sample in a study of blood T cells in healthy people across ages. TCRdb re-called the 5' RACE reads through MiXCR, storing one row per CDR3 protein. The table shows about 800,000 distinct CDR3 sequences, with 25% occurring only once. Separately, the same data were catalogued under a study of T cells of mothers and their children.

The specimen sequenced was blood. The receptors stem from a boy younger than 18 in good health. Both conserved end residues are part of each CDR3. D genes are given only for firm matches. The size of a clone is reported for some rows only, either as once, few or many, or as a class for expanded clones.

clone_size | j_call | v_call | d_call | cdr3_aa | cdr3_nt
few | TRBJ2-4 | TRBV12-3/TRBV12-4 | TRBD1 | CASSFTWDRGKNIQYF | TGTGCCAGCAGTTTTACCTGGGACAGAGGAAAAAACATTCAGTACTTC
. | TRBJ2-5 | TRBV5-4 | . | CASSSYSLFETQYF | TGTGCCAGCAGCTCGTACAGTCTTTTCGAGACCCAGTACTTC
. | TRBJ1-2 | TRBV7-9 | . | CASSVGLSGDFYGYTF | TGTGCCAGCAGCGTCGGACTGTCCGGGGACTTCTATGGCTACACCTTC
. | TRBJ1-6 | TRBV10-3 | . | CAISPDGNSPLHF | TGTGCCATCAGTCCCGACGGGAATTCACCCCTCCACTTT
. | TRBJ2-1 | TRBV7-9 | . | CASSVLLGVYNEQFF | TGTGCCAGCAGCGTTCTCCTAGGTGTCTACAATGAGCAGTTCTTC
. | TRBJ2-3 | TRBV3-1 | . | CASSQDLAGRRYDTQYF | TGTGCCAGCAGCCAAGATCTGGCAGGGCGAAGATATGATACGCAGTATTTT
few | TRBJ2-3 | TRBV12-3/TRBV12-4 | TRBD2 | CASSFRGAWREGRADTQYF | TGTGCCAGCAGTTTCAGGGGGGCTTGGCGGGAGGGCCGAGCAGATACGCAGTATTTT
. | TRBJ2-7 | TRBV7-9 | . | CASRTGFHEQYF | TGTGCCAGCAGAACAGGGTTCCACGAGCAGTACTTC
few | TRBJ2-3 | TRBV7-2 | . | CASSLAPQGYTDTQYF | TGTGCCAGCAGCTTAGCGCCTCAGGGGTACACAGATACGCAGTATTTT
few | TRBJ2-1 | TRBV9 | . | CASSVGVRSDEQFF | TGTGCCAGCAGCGTAGGTGTCAGGTCCGATGAGCAGTTCTTC
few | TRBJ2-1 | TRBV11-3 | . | CASSFQENNEQFF | TGTGCCAGCAGCTTTCAGGAAAACAATGAGCAGTTCTTC
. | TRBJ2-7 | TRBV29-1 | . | CSANEGGDEQYF | TGCAGCGCAAATGAGGGGGGGGACGAGCAGTACTTC
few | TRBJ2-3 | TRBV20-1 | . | CSASPGGIDTQYF | TGCAGTGCTAGTCCCGGGGGAATAGATACGCAGTATTTT
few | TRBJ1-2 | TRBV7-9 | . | CASSSDRGSFFRYTF | TGTGCCAGCAGCTCGGACCGGGGCAGCTTTTTTCGCTACACCTTC
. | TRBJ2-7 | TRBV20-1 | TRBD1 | CSASDSGTGSYEQYF | TGCAGTGCTAGTGATTCGGGGACAGGGTCCTACGAGCAGTACTTC